What follows is one T cell receptor beta chain and its context. Its specific antigen is unknown. Base qualities are missing; no much larger clone stands one base away. Library construction relied on the immunoSEQ multiplex PCR assay. The immuneACCESS repertoire file appears here via TCRdb, limited to in-frame rearrangements. These files lack a portion of the clones; in checked studies, under half of the deficit traces to unresolved V genes, and the cause of the others is not known. Here the sample has about 43,000 clones; approximately 94% occur a single time. The ten top clones hold 1.5% to 2% of the sample. Deletion took 7 bases off V and 6 bases off J, with a span of 13 bases between the germline ends. The CDR3 starts with the cysteine, ends with the phenylalanine, and has 12 residues. The CDR3 DNA has 36 bases and is translated from base 1. CDR1 SNHLY and CDR2 FYNNEI are derived from the germline V gene.

This sample was taken from a study of preoperative IRX-2 immunotherapy in early breast cancer (dated by TCRdb to 2018 to 2020). In light of the paper, this sample's treatment or condition label describes: preoperative locoregional IRX-2 cytokine immunotherapy. The samples were obtained from a phase Ib study that tested preoperative, locoregional IRX-2 cytokine immunotherapy designed to prime immune responses. Patients with early-stage breast cancer who were given IRX-2 before surgery served as donors. In this chain, TRBV2 is recombined with TRBJ2-7, with a weak D call of TRBD2 (6 bases match). Material: tumor tissue, obtained after IRX-2 immunotherapy. The sequence derives from a human donor with breast cancer. The CDR3 protein: CASNLPGGEQYF. The nucleotides are TGTGCCAGCAACCTACCCGGGGGCGAGCAGTACTTC.